This T cell receptor (beta chain) was identified during a study of blood T cell repertoires in COVID-19. Looking at the study overall: Italy, Spain and the United States were the sources of the convalescent and acute COVID-19 samples. From T cells, B-cell-depleted T cells, or PBMCs came the material, which was cDNA or gDNA.

Methods used by the authors: Researchers report that nucleated cell counts were estimated from reference gene primer amplification. TCRdb's table, derived via immunoSEQ multiplex PCR, lists solely in-frame clones and lacks some. For V, J and clone size, that table is used; D and trimming come from the DNA. This sample yields about 94,000 clones, of which more than 65% are seen a single time; roughly 6.3% belongs to the top ten. V lost 6 bases to trimming and J lost 7 bases, with 19 bases between them. Germline CDR1 MNHEY, CDR2 SMNVEV (reference sequence). The CDR3 runs to 15 residues. The clonotype was recovered from a man in his sixties with acute or convalescent COVID-19. The sequenced material came from peripheral blood. V usage is TRBV27 and J usage is TRBJ2-1; perhaps TRBD1 as D (6 bases). CDR3 nucleotide sequence: TGTGCCAGCAGCTTAGGTCCAGGGGTTAGAAATGAGCAGTTCTTC. This encodes CASSLGPGVRNEQFF.